These 17 T cell receptor beta chains share one sample of origin, sequenced in a study of cytomegalovirus exposure and HLA in healthy donors. The primer mix had 60 Vbeta and 13 Jbeta primers. Method: immunoSEQ multiplex PCR; TCRdb's copy keeps in-frame clones and lacks some. The table records about 150,000 clones, over 75% of them present only once. Specimen: PBMCs. The receptors originated from a middle-aged man in good health and CMV-seropositive.

The genes are TRBV5-1 and TRBJ2-1; D is perhaps TRBD2 (7 bases). This CDR3 is built from 16 residues. Germline V gives CDR1 SGHRS, CDR2 YFSETQ. V dropped 3 bases and J dropped 5 bases, with 18 bases sitting between them. CDR3 region: CASSSGQRGVNNEQFF. DNA for the CDR3: TGCGCCAGCAGCTCCGGACAGCGGGGAGTCAACAATGAGCAGTTCTTC.

This chain uses TRBV27 with TRBJ2-4; 8 nucleotides agree with TRBD2. The germline V gene encodes CDR1 MNHEY and CDR2 SMNVEV (reference sequence). The CDR3 spans 15 residues. V lost 6 bases, J lost 3 bases, and 7 bases stayed unmatched. The CDR3 sequence: CASSLTGLGKNIQYF. CDR3 nucleotide sequence: TGTGCCAGCAGCCTTACGGGACTAGGCAAAAACATTCAGTACTTC.

A single count supports this clone. J is TRBJ2-7 and V is TRBV15; possibly TRBD1 for D (5 bases). The V end lost 4 bases, the J end lost 3 bases, and 13 bases lay between the germline ends. The CDR3 contains 14 residues. Per germline, CDR1 LNHNV and CDR2 YYDKDF (reference sequence). CDR3 nucleotides: TGTGCCACCAGCAACGCAGGGCTTCGCTACGAGCAGTACTTC. This encodes CATSNAGLRYEQYF.

DNA of the CDR3: TGTGCCAGCTCACCAATGACACGCGAAATGAACACTGAAGCTTTCTTT. Its protein is CASSPMTREMNTEAFF. The J gene is TRBJ1-1, the V gene TRBV18; D ambiguous. V was pared by 2 bases and J by 0 bases, with 13 bases between. This CDR3 spans 16 amino acids. Looked up from germline, CDR1 is KGHSH and CDR2 is LQKENI.

This rearrangement joins TRBV4-3 to TRBJ1-6; perhaps TRBD1 as D (6 bases). This CDR3 has 14 residues. Trimming shortened V by 4 bases and J by 10 bases, and 14 bases separated the two germline ends. The germline gives CDR1 LGHNA, CDR2 YSLEER. The chain's CDR3 is CASSLGTPQSPLHF. CDR3 coding DNA: TGCGCCAGCAGCCTCGGGACACCCCAGTCACCCCTCCACTTT.

The CDR3 spells CASSLSVSYEQYF. DNA for the CDR3: TGTGCCAGCAGTTTATCCGTGAGCTACGAGCAGTACTTC. V is TRBV27 and J is TRBJ2-7; D is ambiguous. V lost 0 bases to trimming and J lost 3 bases, with 6 bases between them. CDR3 length: 13 amino acids. Germline assignment: CDR1 MNHEY and CDR2 SMNVEV (reference sequence).

This chain connects TRBV6-5 to TRBJ1-6, with D tentatively TRBD1 (5 bases). Between the trimmed V and J ends, which lost 6 bases and 9 bases, there was a span of 18 bases. Germline CDR1 MNHEY, CDR2 SVGAGI. This CDR3 is built from 15 residues. Here the CDR3 reads CASSPRAGVTSPLHF. The CDR3 DNA follows: TGTGCCAGCAGCCCCCGAGCGGGGGTTACTTCACCCCTCCACTTT.

This clone was counted a single time. This chain uses TRBV5-1 with TRBJ2-7; 7 bases are a match to TRBD1. V lost 2 bases, J lost 4 bases, and 3 bases stayed unmatched. CDR1 SGHRS and CDR2 YFSETQ come from the germline V gene. The CDR3 length is 13 residues. The CDR3 loop reads CASSFPGGYEQYF. In DNA, the CDR3 is TGCGCCAGCAGCTTCCCAGGGGGTTACGAGCAGTACTTC.

V gene TRBV7-2 combines with J gene TRBJ1-2; 8 bases agree with TRBD1. The junction had 5 bases not matched to a gene; V was cut back by 1 base and J by 4 bases. The CDR3 runs 15 residues. Germline CDR1 reads SGHTA; CDR2 reads FQGNSA. The CDR3 DNA follows: TGTGCCAGCAGCTTAGACGCAGGGGGCGTCTATGGCTACACCTTC. Its protein product is CASSLDAGGVYGYTF. The whole variable domain, filled in from reference TRBV7-2 and TRBJ1-2, reads GAGVSQSPSNKVTEKGKDVELRCDPISGHTALYWYRQSLGQGLEFLIYFQGNSAPDKSGLPSDRFSAERTGGSVSTLTIQRTQQEDSAVYLCASSLDAGGVYGYTFGSGTRLTVV.

In its sample, this clone was seen a few times. The chain uses TRBV11-2 and TRBJ2-5; 12 bases are a match to TRBD2. The CDR3 extends over 16 amino acids. The germline V gene encodes CDR1 SGHAT and CDR2 FQNNGV. V gave up 5 bases and J gave up 5 bases; unmatched junction bases: 9. The CDR3 DNA reads as TGTGCCAGCAGCGTCCCGACTAGCGGGAGAGGTGAGACCCAGTACTTC. Translated, it gives CASSVPTSGRGETQYF. The variable domain in full, completed from reference TRBV11-2 and TRBJ2-5, reads EAGVAQSPRYKIIEKRQSVAFWCNPISGHATLYWYQQILGQGPKLLIQFQNNGVVDDSQLPKDRFSAERLKGVDSTLKIQPAKLEDSAVYLCASSVPTSGRGETQYFGPGTRLLVL.

V and J are TRBV18 and TRBJ1-4; possible D gene TRBD1, 6 bases. The CDR3 covers 14 residues. Trimming left V 3 bases short and J 2 bases short, with 7 bases between. Germline-derived CDR1 and CDR2 are KGHSH and LQKENI. The CDR3 DNA sequence: TGTGCCAGCTCACCCGGACAGACTAATGAAAAACTGTTTTTT. This codes for CASSPGQTNEKLFF.

This CDR3 is CAWRAQGGEKLFF. The CDR3 DNA sequence: TGTGCCTGGAGGGCACAGGGCGGTGAAAAACTGTTTTTT. The chain couples TRBV30 to TRBJ1-4; D possibly corresponds to TRBD1 (6 bases). Trimming cost V 3 bases and J 7 bases, with 12 bases left between them. This CDR3 is 13 amino acids long. In germline, CDR1 is GTSNPN, CDR2 SVGIG (reference sequence).

The rearrangement uses TRBV5-1 and TRBJ2-5; a possible D gene is TRBD1 (6 bases). This CDR3 spans 14 amino acids. Trimming removed 3 bases at V and 0 bases at J, with 9 bases between. CDR1 is SGHRS and CDR2 is YFSETQ in the germline V gene. Here the CDR3 DNA reads TGCGCCAGCAGCTCAGGACAGTACCAAGAGACCCAGTACTTC. Translated, it gives CASSSGQYQETQYF.

The CDR3: CASNPIGGRGGSTDTQYF. The DNA of the CDR3 is TGTGCCAGTAACCCCATCGGGGGGCGAGGGGGAAGCACAGATACGCAGTATTTT. The chain has TRBV19 and TRBJ2-3, with TRBD2 as a possible D gene (7 bases). V lost 7 bases, J lost 0 bases, and 23 bases lay in between. The V gene's germline CDR1 is LNHDA and CDR2 SQIVND (reference sequence). The CDR3 is 18 amino acids.

This clone has only a few counts. The rearrangement joins TRBV25-1 to TRBJ2-3; D is ambiguous. CDR1 is MGHDK, CDR2 SYGVNS, per germline. Trimming removed 2 bases at V and 5 bases at J, with 11 bases between. This CDR3 region has 14 residues. CDR3 region: CASSEARRLDTQYF. CDR3 bases: TGTGCCAGCAGTGAAGCCCGGAGACTAGATACGCAGTATTTT. Based on the CDR3 plus reference TRBV25-1 and TRBJ2-3, the full variable domain is EADIYQTPRYLVIGTGKKITLECSQTMGHDKMYWYQQDPGMELHLIHYSYGVNSTEKGDLSSESTVSRIRTEHFPLTLESARPSHTSQYLCASSEARRLDTQYFGPGTRLTVL.

J is TRBJ2-7 and V is TRBV4-1; the match to TRBD2 covers 7 bases. This CDR3 is built from 15 residues. V was pared by 0 bases and J by 6 bases, with 8 bases of the junction left unmatched. Germline CDR1 is MGHRA and CDR2 is YSYEKL. DNA for the CDR3: TGCGCCAGCAGCCAAGATGCTAGCGGAGAAGGCGAGCAGTACTTC. It encodes CASSQDASGEGEQYF.

This rearrangement joins TRBV18 to TRBJ2-1, with 11 bases aligning to TRBD1. The germline CDR1 and CDR2 sequences are KGHSH and LQKENI. The CDR3 consists of 13 residues. Trimming cost V 8 bases and J 5 bases; bases outside gene matches: 2. The CDR3 DNA reads as TGTGCCAGCGGACAGGGGGCCGACAATGAGCAGTTCTTC. This gives the protein CASGQGADNEQFF.